Below are 9 T cell receptor beta chains sequenced from a single sample in a study of OX40 agonist ivuxolimab in advanced cancers. The table came from immunoSEQ multiplex PCR; TCRdb's copy has only in-frame clones and leaves some out. The sample has approximately 58,000 clones; less than 90% are singletons. The sequencing used CD4+ or CD8+ T cells sorted from blood, collected in a trial of the OX40 agonist ivuxolimab. Receptors were obtained from an adult with an advanced solid tumor such as melanoma, head and neck, liver or kidney cancer.

The V call is TRBV28, the J call TRBJ1-2; weak D call: TRBD1 (5 bases). CDR1 MDHEN and CDR2 SYDVKM come from the germline V gene. With 7 bases removed from V and 6 bases from J, the gap between germline ends came to 12 bases. The CDR3 has 12 residues. The CDR3: CASTSGLDGYTF. The CDR3 DNA reads as TGTGCCAGCACCTCGGGGCTAGATGGCTACACCTTC.

The chain employs TRBV7-3 and TRBJ1-4; possibly TRBD1 for D (5 bases). The germline V gene has CDR1 SGHTA and CDR2 FQGTGA. The CDR3 is 14 amino acids. The ends were cut back, 6 bases at V and 2 bases at J, with 10 bases in the middle. The CDR3 DNA reads as TGTGCCAGCAGTCCAGGGTCCACTAATGAAAAACTGTTTTTT. It encodes CASSPGSTNEKLFF.

The chain links TRBV13 to TRBJ1-1; no reliable D call. With 2 bases removed from V and 4 bases from J, the gap between germline ends came to 11 bases. The germline gives CDR1 PRHDT, CDR2 FYEKMQ (reference sequence). The CDR3 totals 14 residues. The chain's CDR3 is CASSLYSSGTEAFF. In nucleotides, the CDR3 is TGTGCCAGCAGCTTATACAGTAGTGGCACTGAAGCTTTCTTT.

The chain joins TRBV15 to TRBJ2-5; TRBD2 aligns across 13 bases. Germline CDR1 reads LNHNV; CDR2 reads YYDKDF (reference sequence). Losses at the gene ends were 8 bases for V and 5 bases for J; bases not matched to a gene: 5. The CDR3 covers 14 residues. CDR3 region: CATRLAGGGETQYF. CDR3 nucleotide sequence: TGTGCCACCCGACTAGCGGGAGGAGGGGAGACCCAGTACTTC.

A single count supports this clone. The V and J genes are TRBV9 and TRBJ2-5; D is perhaps TRBD1 (7 bases). The end of the DNA aligns better with TRBJ2-7, so the J call may be wrong. Germline V gives CDR1 SGDLS, CDR2 YYNGEE. The CDR3 spans 20 residues. CDR3 sequence reads: CASSVEIKREAGTARYEQYF. The CDR3, as DNA: TGTGCCAGCAGCGTAGAGATTAAAAGGGAGGCCGGGACAGCCCGCTACGAGCAGTACTTC.

The chain recombines TRBV7-9 with TRBJ1-6, with D hard to call. Germline CDR1 SEHNR, CDR2 FQNEAQ (reference sequence). V was shortened by 2 bases and J by 8 bases, with 7 bases between the two germline ends. The CDR3 extends over 13 amino acids. The CDR3 loop reads CASSLFGYSPLHF. The CDR3 DNA sequence: TGTGCCAGCAGCTTATTTGGATATTCACCCCTCCACTTT. The full variable domain, rest sourced from reference TRBV7-9 and TRBJ1-6, is DTGVSQNPRHKITKRGQNVTFRCDPISEHNRLYWYRQTLGQGPEFLTYFQNEAQLEKSRLLSDRFSAERPKGSFSTLEIQRTEQGDSAMYLCASSLFGYSPLHFGNGTRLTVT.

A single count supports this clone. This sequence joins TRBV15 and TRBJ2-6; possibly TRBD1 for D (5 bases). This CDR3 is 14 amino acids long. Looked up from germline, CDR1 is LNHNV and CDR2 is YYDKDF (reference sequence). With 9 bases removed from V and 4 bases from J, the gap between germline ends came to 13 bases. This CDR3 reads CATSPGSGANVLTF. The DNA of the CDR3 is TGTGCCACTTCCCCAGGGTCCGGGGCCAACGTCCTGACTTTC. Full variable domain (missing parts from reference TRBV15 and TRBJ2-6): DAMVIQNPRYQVTQFGKPVTLSCSQTLNHNVMYWYQQKSSQAPKLLFHYYDKDFNNEADTPDNFQSRRPNTSFCFLDIRSPGLGDTAMYLCATSPGSGANVLTFGAGSRLTVL.

J is TRBJ2-7 and V is TRBV4-2; 8 nucleotides align to TRBD1. The length of the CDR3 is 13 residues. Germline V gives CDR1 LGHNA, CDR2 YNFKEQ. J lost 4 bases, V lost 3 bases, and 2 bases had no gene match. CDR3 protein: CASSQRQGYEQYF. CDR3 bases: TGTGCCAGCAGCCAGAGACAGGGGTACGAGCAGTACTTC.

CDR3 DNA: TGTGCCAGCAGTGACCTGGGACAGGGCTACGAGCAGTACTTC. It yields the protein CASSDLGQGYEQYF. The chain carries TRBV6-1 and TRBJ2-7, with 9 bases that match TRBD1. With 3 bases clipped from V and 3 bases from J, the junction kept 3 bases outside the gene matches. CDR1 and CDR2 (germline): MNHNS, SASEGT. The CDR3 spans 14 residues.